The present TCR beta chain was sequenced within a study of CD8 T cells in Susac syndrome. Random hexamers were used to reverse transcribe an amount of about 0.45 to 1 ug RNA. MiXCR, run by TCRdb on the immunoSEQ multiplex PCR reads, gives a single entry per CDR3 protein. The sample lists approximately 140,000 distinct CDR3 sequences, around 86% occurring once. Trimming removed 1 base from V and 5 bases from J, with 6 bases in between. Per germline, CDR1 LGHNT and CDR2 FRNRAP. CDR3 length equals 13 residues. V gene TRBV12-5 combines with J gene TRBJ2-1, with no clear D. The specimen sequenced was CD8+ T cells from PBMCs. The sequence derives from a human donor with multiple sclerosis. The CDR3 sequence is CASGLGPNNEQFF. The CDR3 DNA reads as TGTGCTAGTGGTTTGGGACCGAACAATGAGCAGTTCTTC. The complete variable domain, with remaining parts taken from reference TRBV12-5 and TRBJ2-1, reads DARVTQTPRHKVTEMGQEVTMRCQPILGHNTVFWYRQTMMQGLELLAYFRNRAPLDDSGMPKDRFSAEMPDATLATLKIQPSEPRDSAVYFCASGLGPNNEQFFGPGTRLTVL.